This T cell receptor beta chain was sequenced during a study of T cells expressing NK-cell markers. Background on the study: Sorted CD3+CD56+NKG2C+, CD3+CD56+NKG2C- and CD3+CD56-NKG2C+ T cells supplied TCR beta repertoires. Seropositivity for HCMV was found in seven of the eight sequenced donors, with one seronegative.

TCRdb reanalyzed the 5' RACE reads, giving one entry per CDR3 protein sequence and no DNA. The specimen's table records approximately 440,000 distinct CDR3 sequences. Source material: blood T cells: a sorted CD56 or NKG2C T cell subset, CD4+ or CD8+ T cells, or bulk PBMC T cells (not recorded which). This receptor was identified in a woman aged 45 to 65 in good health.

The CDR3 here is CASSLGLAGEWNEQFF. The chain uses TRBV5-1 and TRBJ2-1; no DNA is available, so the TRBD2 call from TCRdb remains unchecked. Germline values: CDR1 SGHRS, CDR2 YFSETQ. The CDR3 covers 16 residues.